This T cell receptor beta chain is from a study of blood T cell repertoires in COVID-19. About the study: Acute and convalescent COVID-19 specimens originated in the United States, Italy and Spain. T cells, B-cell-depleted T cells, or PBMCs supplied cDNA or gDNA.

There are 15 residues in the CDR3. Germline V gene sequence: CDR1 MNHEY, CDR2 SMNVEV (reference sequence). Trimming shortened V by 3 bases and J by 0 bases, and 9 bases separated the two germline ends. The assay was immunoSEQ multiplex PCR, and TCRdb's table has in-frame clones only and misses some. This sample yields about 50,000 clones, of which approximately 85% are seen a single time; approximately 2.1% belongs to the top ten. The TCR was taken from a woman aged 55-70 years with acute or convalescent COVID-19. This chain uses TRBV27 with TRBJ1-5, with D unresolved. The sample comprised peripheral blood. Here the CDR3 DNA reads TGTGCCAGCAGTTTCGCGGGATTTAGCAATCAGCCCCAGCATTTT. Translating gives CASSFAGFSNQPQHF.